A single T cell receptor (beta chain) is shown here with its context. Its antigen is undetermined. This CDR3 is built from 13 residues. Per germline, CDR1 SGHTA and CDR2 FQGNSA. V was clipped by 2 bases and J by 5 bases, with 10 bases between them. The record originates from a study of PD-1 blockade in classical Hodgkin lymphoma. The wider study: Once every 2 weeks, patients received intravenous nivolumab at 3 mg/kg.

All trial patients relapsed after autologous stem cell transplantation. The protocol was immunoSEQ multiplex PCR, while the TCRdb copy is restricted to in-frame clones and leaves out a portion. The sample lists 10,000 to 15,000 clones; over 75% were seen once. Study-level points and caveats: CD4+ TCR diversity, unlike CD8+, rose significantly by C4D1. Complete responders possessed baseline diversity comparable to newly diagnosed patients. Newly diagnosed patients were said to have less baseline TCR diversity than healthy donors did.

J is TRBJ2-7 and V is TRBV7-2, with a weak D call TRBD2 (5 bases). Sample: peripheral blood mononuclear cells (PBMCs), taken at baseline. The sequence was obtained from a human donor with classical Hodgkin lymphoma. CDR3 region: CASSLRRGNEQYF. DNA of the CDR3: TGTGCCAGCAGCTTACGCCGGGGTAACGAGCAGTACTTC.